This TCR beta chain comes out of a study of regulatory T cells in long-lasting Graves disease. Study information: Those with persistent Graves' disease had received antithyroid drugs for over 5 years with positive TSH receptor antibodies.

V trimming: 6 bases; J trimming: 6 bases; junction bases outside the gene matches: 6. The CDR3 totals 14 residues. The germline CDR1 and CDR2 sequences are MNHEY and SMNVEV (reference sequence). Time point in this sample: persistent/refractory GD, antithyroid drugs over 5 years with positive TRAb. Preparation of the TCR library used RNA extracted from PBMCs. With EDTA tubes as the receptacles, 7 to 9 milliliters of peripheral blood were drawn. Only a few counts were recorded for this clonotype. No antigen is known for it. Study conclusions and caveats: Persistent disease preferred TRBV28, TRBJ1-2 and TRBJ2-5; new disease, TRBV20-1 and TRBJ2-1.

HTBI primers from iRepertoire and Arm-PCR of CDR3 regions yielded the TCR beta libraries. Methods used by the authors: Spanning all samples, the identified segments comprised 60 to 80 TRBV and about 15 TRBJ. TCRdb re-derived calls from the multiplex PCR reads in MiXCR, one entry per CDR3 protein. The V and J calls were determined by TCRdb, not by the authors. The sample lists almost 350,000 distinct CDR3 sequences; about 18% were seen once. The sample here was peripheral blood mononuclear cells (PBMCs), taken when the disease was refractory, from a patient treated with antithyroid drugs. The chain has TRBV27 and TRBJ1-5; TRBD1 matches at 9 bases. The clonotype was recovered from a female donor with Graves disease. CDR3 sequence reads: CASRVTGGGQPQHF. In DNA form, the CDR3 reads TGTGCCAGCAGGGTTACAGGGGGCGGTCAGCCCCAGCATTTT.